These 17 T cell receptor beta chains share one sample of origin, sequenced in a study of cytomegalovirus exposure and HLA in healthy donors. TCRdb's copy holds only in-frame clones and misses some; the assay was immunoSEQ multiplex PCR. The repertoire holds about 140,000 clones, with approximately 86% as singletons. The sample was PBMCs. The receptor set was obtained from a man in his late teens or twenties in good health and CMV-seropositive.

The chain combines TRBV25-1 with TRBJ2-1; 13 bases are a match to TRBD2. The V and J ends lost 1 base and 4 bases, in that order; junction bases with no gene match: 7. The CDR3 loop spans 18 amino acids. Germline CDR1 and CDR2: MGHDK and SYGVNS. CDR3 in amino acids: CASSESTSGRAKYNEQFF. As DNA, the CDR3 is TGTGCCAGCAGTGAATCAACTAGCGGGAGGGCCAAATACAATGAGCAGTTCTTC.

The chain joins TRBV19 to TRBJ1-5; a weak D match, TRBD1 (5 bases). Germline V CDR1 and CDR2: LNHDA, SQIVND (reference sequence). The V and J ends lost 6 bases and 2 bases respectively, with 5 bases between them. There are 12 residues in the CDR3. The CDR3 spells CASRTGNQPQHF. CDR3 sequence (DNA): TGTGCCAGTAGGACAGGCAATCAGCCCCAGCATTTT.

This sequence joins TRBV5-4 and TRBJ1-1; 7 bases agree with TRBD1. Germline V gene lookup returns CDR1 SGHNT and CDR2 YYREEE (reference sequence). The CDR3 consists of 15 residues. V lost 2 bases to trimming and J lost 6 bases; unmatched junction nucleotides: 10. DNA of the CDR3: TGTGCCAGCAGCTTTCCCGGGACAGAGTCATCTGAAGCTTTCTTT. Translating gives CASSFPGTESSEAFF.

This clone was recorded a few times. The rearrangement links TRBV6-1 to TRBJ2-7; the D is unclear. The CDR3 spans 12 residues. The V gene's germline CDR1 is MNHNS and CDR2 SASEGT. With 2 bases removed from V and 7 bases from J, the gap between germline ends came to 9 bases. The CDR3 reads CASSELLREQYF. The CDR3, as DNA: TGTGCCAGCAGTGAACTTCTGAGGGAGCAGTACTTC.

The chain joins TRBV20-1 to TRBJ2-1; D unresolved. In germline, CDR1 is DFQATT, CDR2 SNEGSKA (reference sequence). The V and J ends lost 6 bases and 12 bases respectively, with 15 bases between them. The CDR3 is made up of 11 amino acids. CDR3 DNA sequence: TGCAGTGCAGCGTACGCAAAGGCGCAGTTCTTC. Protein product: CSAAYAKAQFF.

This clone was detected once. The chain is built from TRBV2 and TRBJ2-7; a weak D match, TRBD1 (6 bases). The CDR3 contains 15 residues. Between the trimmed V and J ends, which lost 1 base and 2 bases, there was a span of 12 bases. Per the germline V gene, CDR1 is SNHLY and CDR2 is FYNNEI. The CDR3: CASSEGMGTPYEQYF. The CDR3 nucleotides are TGTGCCAGCAGTGAAGGGATGGGGACACCCTACGAGCAGTACTTC.

The chain's CDR3 is CASSSAARGRPQHF. The CDR3 nucleotides read TGTGCCAGTAGCTCCGCCGCCAGGGGGCGACCCCAGCATTTT. V and J are TRBV19 and TRBJ1-5, with TRBD1 matching over 8 bases. Germline V gives CDR1 LNHDA, CDR2 SQIVND (reference sequence). With V trimmed by 6 bases and J by 10 bases, 11 bases remained unmatched. The CDR3 length is 14 residues.

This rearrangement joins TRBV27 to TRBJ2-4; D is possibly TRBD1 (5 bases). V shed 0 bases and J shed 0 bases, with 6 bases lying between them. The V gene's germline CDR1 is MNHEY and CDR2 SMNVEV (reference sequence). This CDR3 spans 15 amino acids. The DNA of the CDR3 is TGTGCCAGCAGTTTATCCAGGGTAGCCAAAAACATTCAGTACTTC. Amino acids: CASSLSRVAKNIQYF.

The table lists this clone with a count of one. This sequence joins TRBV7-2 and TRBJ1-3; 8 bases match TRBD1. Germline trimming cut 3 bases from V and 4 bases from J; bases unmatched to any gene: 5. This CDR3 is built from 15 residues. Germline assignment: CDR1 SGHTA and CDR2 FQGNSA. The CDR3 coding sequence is TGTGCCAGCAGCTTGACCGGGACAGGAGGAAACACCATATATTTT. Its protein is CASSLTGTGGNTIYF.

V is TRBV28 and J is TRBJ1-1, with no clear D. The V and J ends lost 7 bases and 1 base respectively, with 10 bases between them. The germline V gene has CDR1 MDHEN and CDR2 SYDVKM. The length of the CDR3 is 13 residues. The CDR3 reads CASKSGENTEAFF. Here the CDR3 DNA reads TGTGCCAGCAAATCGGGAGAGAACACTGAAGCTTTCTTT.

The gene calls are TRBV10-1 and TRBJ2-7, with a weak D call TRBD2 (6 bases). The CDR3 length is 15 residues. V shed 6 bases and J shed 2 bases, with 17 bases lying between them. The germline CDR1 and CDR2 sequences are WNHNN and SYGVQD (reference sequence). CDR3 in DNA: TGCGCCAGCAGCCCCGGACGGGAGTTAACCTACGAGCAGTACTTC. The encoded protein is CASSPGRELTYEQYF.

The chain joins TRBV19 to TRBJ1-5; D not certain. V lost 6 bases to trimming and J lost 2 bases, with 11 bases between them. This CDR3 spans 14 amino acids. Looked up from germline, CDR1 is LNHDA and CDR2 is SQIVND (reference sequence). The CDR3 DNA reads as TGTGCCAGTAGGGCGGGGTTTGGCAATCAGCCCCAGCATTTT. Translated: CASRAGFGNQPQHF. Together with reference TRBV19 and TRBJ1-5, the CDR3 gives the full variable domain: DGGITQSPKYLFRKEGQNVTLSCEQNLNHDAMYWYRQDPGQGLRLIYYSQIVNDFQKGDIAEGYSVSREKKESFPLTVTSAQKNPTAFYLCASRAGFGNQPQHFGDGTRLSIL.

The chain's CDR3 is CASSQGGWQFF. In nucleotides, the CDR3 is TGTGCCAGTAGCCAAGGGGGTTGGCAGTTCTTC. This chain joins TRBV19 and TRBJ2-1, with a tentative D call TRBD1 (6 bases). There are 11 residues in the CDR3. CDR1 is LNHDA, CDR2 SQIVND, per germline (reference sequence). Trimming removed 6 bases from V and 12 bases from J, with 12 bases in between.

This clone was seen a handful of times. The CDR3 region is CASSYSGHSNQPQHF. The CDR3 coding sequence is TGTGCCAGCAGTTACTCTGGGCATAGCAATCAGCCCCAGCATTTT. The chain combines TRBV6-5 with TRBJ1-5; D remains ambiguous. Germline CDR1 is MNHEY and CDR2 is SVGAGI. V was trimmed by 0 bases and J by 0 bases, leaving 6 bases between them. The CDR3 sequence is 15 residues long.

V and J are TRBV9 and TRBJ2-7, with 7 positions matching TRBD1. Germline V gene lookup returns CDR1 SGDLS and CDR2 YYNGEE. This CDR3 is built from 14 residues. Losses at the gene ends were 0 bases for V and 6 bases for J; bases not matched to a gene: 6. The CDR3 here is CASSVDNRGSEQYF. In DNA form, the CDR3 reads TGTGCCAGCAGCGTAGATAACAGGGGAAGCGAGCAGTACTTC.

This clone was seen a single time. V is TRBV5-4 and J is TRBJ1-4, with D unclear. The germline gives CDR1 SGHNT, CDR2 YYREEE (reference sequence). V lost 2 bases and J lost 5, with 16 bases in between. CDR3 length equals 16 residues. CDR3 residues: CASSLLTGKRNEKLFF. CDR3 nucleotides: TGTGCCAGCAGCTTATTGACCGGGAAGAGGAATGAAAAACTGTTTTTT.

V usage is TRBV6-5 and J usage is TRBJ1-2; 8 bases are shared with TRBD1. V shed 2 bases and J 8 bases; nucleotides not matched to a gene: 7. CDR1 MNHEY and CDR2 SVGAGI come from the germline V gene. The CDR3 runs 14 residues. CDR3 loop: CASSYRQGAGGYTF. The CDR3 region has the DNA TGTGCCAGCAGTTACCGCCAGGGGGCGGGCGGCTACACCTTC.